The rows below give T cell receptor beta chains drawn from one sample of a study of shared clonotypes between healthy human individuals. Profiling relied on immunoSEQ multiplex PCR, and the TCRdb table lists in-frame clones only, not all of them. The data contain about 2 million clones, 85% to 95% of them seen just once; the ten biggest clones take up 0.13%. Sequenced: naive CD4+ T cells sorted from blood. Receptor source: a man younger than 35 in good health. CDR3s include the opening cysteine and the closing phenylalanine or tryptophan. A D gene is named only where the DNA matches it firmly. Size tells how often a clone was seen (once, few, many) or the class of an expanded clone, and some rows leave it out.

>TRBV6-1|.|.|TRBJ2-7
TGTGCCAGCAGGGAGACACCCGGGGGGCACTACGAGCAGTACTTC
CASRETPGGHYEQYF
>TRBV18|.|TRBD1|TRBJ2-6
TGTGCCAGCTCTCTACTTGAGACAGGGACGGGGGCCAACGTCCTGACTTTC
CASSLLETGTGANVLTF
>TRBV2|.|.|TRBJ1-2
TGTGCCAGCAGGACTGGTGGCTACACCTTC
CASRTGGYTF
>TRBV7-9|.|.|TRBJ2-2
TGTGCCAGCAGCTTAGCGGTCCCCTTTGCTACGAACACCGGGGAGCTGTTTTTT
CASSLAVPFATNTGELFF
>TRBV7-9|.|.|TRBJ1-1
TGTGCCAGCAGGCAGGGGAACACTGAAGCTTTCTTT
CASRQGNTEAFF
>TRBV14|.|TRBD1|TRBJ1-1
TGTGCCAGCAGCCAAGGACAGGGTACACGGGCTTTCTTT
CASSQGQGTRAFF
>TRBV19|.|.|TRBJ2-3
TGTGCCAGTAGTATTGGGTCCCCCGCTACGCAGTATTTT
CASSIGSPATQYF
>TRBV29-1|once|.|TRBJ2-5
TGCAGCGTTGATACAGGGAGCGGTGAGACCCAGTACTTC
CSVDTGSGETQYF
>TRBV5-6|.|.|TRBJ1-1
TGTGCCAGCAGCTATTCATCGCCCGGTGAAGCTTTCTTT
CASSYSSPGEAFF
>TRBV5-4|.|.|TRBJ1-2
TGTGCCAGCAGCCCTGGGGGGGAGAACTATGGCTACACCTTC
CASSPGGENYGYTF
>TRBV13|.|.|TRBJ1-1
TGTGCCAGCAGTCGAGCCTGGAACACTGAAGCTTTCTTT
CASSRAWNTEAFF
>TRBV6-4|.|TRBD2|TRBJ2-1
TGTGCCAGCAGCTTGTCTAGCGGGGGGGCCTACAATGAGCAGTTCTTC
CASSLSSGGAYNEQFF
>TRBV5-4|.|.|TRBJ2-7
TGCGCCAGCAGCCACCGATCTGCGGGTTTGTATGAGCAGTACTTC
CASSHRSAGLYEQYF
>TRBV5-5|.|.|TRBJ1-4
TGTGCCAGCAGCCAAGACCAGGGCGAAAAACTGTTTTTT
CASSQDQGEKLFF
>TRBV6-5|.|.|TRBJ2-7
TGTGCCAGCAGTTCAAGCTCCTACGAGCAGTACTTC
CASSSSSYEQYF
>TRBV5-8|.|.|TRBJ1-5
TGTGCCAGCAGCTTGAGGGGTATTAATCAGCCCCAGCATTTT
CASSLRGINQPQHF
>TRBV15|once|.|TRBJ1-5
TGTGCCACCAGCAGCAGTCCCAATCAGCCCCAGCATTTT
CATSSSPNQPQHF
>TRBV25-1|.|TRBD2|TRBJ2-2
TGTGCCAGCAGTGAAAGGCTAGCGGGAACCGGGGAGCTGTTTTTT
CASSERLAGTGELFF
>TRBV7-9|.|.|TRBJ1-2
TGTGCCAGCAGCTTAAACGGGGGTGGCTACACCTTC
CASSLNGGGYTF
>TRBV29-1|.|TRBD1|TRBJ2-1
TGCAGCGACTACAGGGGGCGAAATGAGCAGTTCTTC
CSDYRGRNEQFF
>TRBV10-3|.|TRBD1|TRBJ1-1
TGTGCCATCAGGGGGACAGGGATACCTTTCTTT
CAIRGTGIPFF
>TRBV18|.|.|TRBJ2-3
TGTGCCAGCTCACCTGACAGGAGCCGGAACACAGATACGCAGTATTTT
CASSPDRSRNTDTQYF
>TRBV2|.|TRBD2|TRBJ2-7
TGTGCCAGCAGAGGGACTACCTACGAGCAGTACTTC
CASRGTTYEQYF
>TRBV6-6|.|.|TRBJ1-2
TGTGCCAGCAGGAGAGGGGCAACCTATGGCTACACCTTC
CASRRGATYGYTF
>TRBV30|.|.|TRBJ2-4
TGTGCCTGGAGTCCACCCGCCTCGCGGGGGCCACTAGCCAAAAACATTCAGTACTTC
CAWSPPASRGPLAKNIQYF
>TRBV7-9|few|.|TRBJ2-5
TGTGCCAGCAGCTTAGCGGGGGGAGAGACCCAGTACTTC
CASSLAGGETQYF
>TRBV5-1|once|.|TRBJ1-5
TGCGCCAGCAGCTTCGCCGGGACCGTCAATCAGCCCCAGCATTTT
CASSFAGTVNQPQHF
>TRBV11-2|.|TRBD2|TRBJ2-7
TGTGCCAGCAACTTAAAAAGGGGAGGGATCGACGAGCAGTACTTC
CASNLKRGGIDEQYF
>TRBV6-1|.|.|TRBJ1-5
TGTGCCAGCAGGAACCTCAATCAGCCCCAGCATTTT
CASRNLNQPQHF
>TRBV2|once|TRBD1|TRBJ1-6
TGTGCCAGCAGTGAAGTCGGGACAGCGAATTCGCCCCTCCACTTT
CASSEVGTANSPLHF
>TRBV7-9|.|TRBD1|TRBJ2-1
TGTGCCAGCAGCTTAGTGGGGACAGGGGCGGGTGAGCAGTTCTTC
CASSLVGTGAGEQFF
>TRBV5-8|.|.|TRBJ2-7
TGTGCCAGCAGCTTAGGGCCAGTTGCCTACGAGCAGTACTTC
CASSLGPVAYEQYF
>TRBV19|.|.|TRBJ2-7
TGTGCCAGTGGGGGTCGGACCCCCTACGAGCAGTACTTC
CASGGRTPYEQYF
>TRBV5-1|.|TRBD2|TRBJ2-1
TGCGCCAGCAGAACCGGGACTAGCGGGACGGAGCAGTTCTTC
CASRTGTSGTEQFF
>TRBV10-3|.|.|TRBJ2-5
TGTGCCATCAGTGATGCCCGGGCCCCACAAGAGACCCAGTACTTC
CAISDARAPQETQYF
>TRBV11-2|.|.|TRBJ1-3
TGTGCCAGCACCCAAGGGGGGTCTGGAAACACCATATATTTT
CASTQGGSGNTIYF
>TRBV30|.|.|TRBJ1-1
TGTGCCTGGAGCCACAGTGGGACTGAAGCTTTCTTT
CAWSHSGTEAFF
>TRBV5-4|.|TRBD2|TRBJ2-3
TGTGCCAGCAGCTTCACTAGCGGGTCGACAGATACGCAGTATTTT
CASSFTSGSTDTQYF
>TRBV7-9|.|.|TRBJ1-6
TGTGCCAGCAGTTTTGGGCCGGGGGGGCAACCCCTCCACTTT
CASSFGPGGQPLHF
>TRBV6-6|.|.|TRBJ1-5
TGTGCCAGCACATGGGGGGGCGCGGGCAATCAGCCCCAGCATTTT
CASTWGGAGNQPQHF
>TRBV5-6|.|.|TRBJ1-5
TGTGCCAGCAGCCAAGGGACGGACAATCAGCCCCAGCATTTT
CASSQGTDNQPQHF
>TRBV5-1|.|TRBD1|TRBJ2-7
TGCGCCAGCAGCATTGGACAGGCCTACGAGCAGTACTTC
CASSIGQAYEQYF
>TRBV6-5|.|TRBD2|TRBJ2-2
TGTGCCAGCCAGCGGGGGGTGAACACCGGGGAGCTGTTTTTT
CASQRGVNTGELFF
>TRBV4-1|.|.|TRBJ1-5
TGCGCCAGCAGCAGCATGGCAGCCGATCAGCCCCAGCATTTT
CASSSMAADQPQHF
>TRBV5-1|.|.|TRBJ2-5
TGCGCCAGCAATGAGGGGGACGAGACCCAGTACTTC
CASNEGDETQYF
>TRBV6-5|.|TRBD1|TRBJ1-1
TGTGCCAGCAGTTACTCGACCGGACAGGCCACTGAAGCTTTCTTT
CASSYSTGQATEAFF
>TRBV18|.|.|TRBJ2-2
TGTGCCAGCTCCCGGGACACCGGGGAGCTGTTTTTT
CASSRDTGELFF
>TRBV7-9|.|TRBD2|TRBJ2-2
TGTGCCAGCAGCTTAGTTTTAGTAGCGGGAGCGGGCACCGGGGAGCTGTTTTTT
CASSLVLVAGAGTGELFF
>TRBV7-9|.|.|TRBJ1-5
TGTGCCAGCAGCGAAAGAGGCTACAATCAGCCCCAGCATTTT
CASSERGYNQPQHF
>TRBV28|.|.|TRBJ1-5
TGTGCCAGCAGTTTGGGGCAGGGGAATCAGCCCCAGCATTTT
CASSLGQGNQPQHF
>TRBV6-1|once|.|TRBJ2-7
TGTGCCAGCAGTGCAGGGTTGGGTATCCCCTACGAGCAGTACTTC
CASSAGLGIPYEQYF
>TRBV7-9|once|.|TRBJ1-4
TGTGCCAGCAGCCAACTAGGAAAACTGTTTTTT
CASSQLGKLFF
>TRBV5-6|.|TRBD1|TRBJ1-3
TGTGCCAGCAGCGGGGACAGGGGACTAAACACCATATATTTT
CASSGDRGLNTIYF
>TRBV4-1|.|TRBD1|TRBJ1-3
TGCGCCAGCAGCCAGGGAAGACAGGGGGCCAACACCATATATTTT
CASSQGRQGANTIYF
>TRBV5-1|once|TRBD1|TRBJ2-7
TGCGCCAGCAGCGTCCCCCGGACAGGGAATGACGAGCAGTACTTC
CASSVPRTGNDEQYF